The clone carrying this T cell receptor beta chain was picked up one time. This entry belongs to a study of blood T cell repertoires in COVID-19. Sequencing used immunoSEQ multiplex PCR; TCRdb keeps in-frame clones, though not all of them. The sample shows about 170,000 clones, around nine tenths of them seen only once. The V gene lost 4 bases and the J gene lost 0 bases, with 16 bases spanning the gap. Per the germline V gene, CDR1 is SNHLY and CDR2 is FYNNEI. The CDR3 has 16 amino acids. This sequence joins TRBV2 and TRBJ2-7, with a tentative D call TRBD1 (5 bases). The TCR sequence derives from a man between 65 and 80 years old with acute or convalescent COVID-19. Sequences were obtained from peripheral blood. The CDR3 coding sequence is TGTGCCAGCAGTGGGGGCAAGGGGCTGAGCTCCTACGAGCAGTACTTC. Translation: CASSGGKGLSSYEQYF.